The clone carrying this T cell receptor beta chain appeared a few times. This CDR3 has 15 amino acids. Germline lookup yields CDR1 MDHEN and CDR2 SYDVKM. Trimming stripped 2 bases from V and 3 bases from J, with 13 bases between. The data originate from a study of blood T cells in healthy people across ages. For the second PCR, which ran for about 6 to 12 cycles, a sample-barcoded 5' primer and a J-beta primer mix were used. TCRdb itself ran the 5' RACE reads through MiXCR, one entry per CDR3 protein. Among about 800,000 distinct CDR3 sequences listed, roughly 25% were seen once. In addition, the sample was reused for a study of T cells of mothers and their children. That work states: There were over 10 million TCR beta CDR3 reads from each mother and around 2.9 million from each child.

The chain joins TRBV28 to TRBJ2-5; a weak D match, TRBD1 (6 bases). The TCR comes from a boy aged 5 to 17 in good health. The sequencing sample was made of blood. The CDR3 coding sequence is TGTGCCAGCAGTTTAGCAGGGGACGGAGAAGAGACCCAGTACTTC. Amino acids: CASSLAGDGEETQYF.